This passage covers 32 T cell receptor beta chains from one sample sequenced in a study of T cell changes during pregnancy in multiple sclerosis. Assay: immunoSEQ multiplex PCR; the TCRdb copy retains only in-frame clones and omits some. The sample carries around 83,000 clones, 75% to 95% recorded once. The sequenced sample was CD4+ T cells from peripheral blood mononuclear cells, obtained in the second trimester of pregnancy. Source of these receptors: a female donor with multiple sclerosis, enrolled in a pregnancy study.

This clone was seen only once. The chain recombines TRBV28 with TRBJ2-7, with D hard to call. This CDR3 contains 15 residues. The V gene lost 3 bases and the J gene lost 0 bases, with 12 bases spanning the gap. The V gene's germline CDR1 is MDHEN and CDR2 SYDVKM. The CDR3 sequence is CASSFGGTASYEQYF. DNA for the CDR3: TGTGCCAGCAGTTTTGGCGGCACCGCCTCCTACGAGCAGTACTTC.

This clone came up once. The rearrangement links TRBV14 to TRBJ2-7, with 9 bases identical to TRBD1. Trimming took 1 base from V and 10 from J; bases not matched to a gene: 5. The CDR3 contains 13 residues. The V gene's germline CDR1 is SGHDN and CDR2 FVKESK. CDR3 in amino acids: CASSQALGQGQYF. Here the CDR3 DNA reads TGTGCCAGCAGCCAAGCTCTGGGACAGGGCCAGTACTTC.

The rearrangement uses TRBV6-6 and TRBJ2-1; no clear D. Germline CDR1 is MNHNY and CDR2 is SVGAGI (reference sequence). V shed 0 bases and J shed 8 bases, with 8 bases lying between them. The CDR3 runs 13 residues. In nucleotides, the CDR3 is TGTGCCAGCAGTTACTCGAGGTTCCATGAGCAGTTCTTC. This translates into CASSYSRFHEQFF.

This chain connects TRBV2 to TRBJ1-5; 8 bases are shared with TRBD1. The CDR3 has 14 residues. Germline V lookup: CDR1 SNHLY, CDR2 FYNNEI. The trim removed 6 bases at V and 5 bases at J, leaving 6 bases unmatched. CDR3 in amino acids: CASRPGQGDQPQHF. In DNA, the CDR3 is TGTGCCAGCAGACCTGGACAGGGCGATCAGCCCCAGCATTTT.

The genes are TRBV5-4 and TRBJ1-2, with TRBD1 as a possible D gene (6 bases). The germline CDR1 and CDR2 sequences are SGHNT and YYREEE (reference sequence). V lost 4 bases, J lost 6 bases, and 19 bases lay in between. The CDR3 runs to 15 residues. CDR3 coding DNA: TGTGCCAGCAGCATCCTTTCGCAGGGGCGAGATGGCTACACCTTC. It specifies CASSILSQGRDGYTF.

The CDR3 coding sequence is TGTGCCAGCAGCCCCGGGACAGGGGGCTATGAAAAACTGTTTTTT. It is translated as CASSPGTGGYEKLFF. V and J are TRBV5-4 and TRBJ1-4; 12 bases are a match to TRBD1. The CDR3 has 15 residues. Germline V lookup: CDR1 SGHNT, CDR2 YYREEE (reference sequence). Trimming cost V 4 bases and J 6 bases; bases outside gene matches: 4.

This chain links TRBV19 with TRBJ1-2; maybe TRBD1 (5 bases). Trimming left V 7 bases short and J 4 bases short, with 10 bases between. Germline CDR1 LNHDA, CDR2 SQIVND (reference sequence). The CDR3 sequence is 12 residues long. CDR3 loop: CASMTAIYGYTF. The CDR3, as DNA: TGTGCCAGTATGACAGCTATCTATGGCTACACCTTC.

This chain uses TRBV6-5 with TRBJ2-1, with 11 positions matching TRBD2. The germline gives CDR1 MNHEY, CDR2 SVGAGI. J gave up 5 bases and V 5 bases, and 5 bases lay outside the gene matches. CDR3 length: 15 amino acids. The CDR3 reads CASSTRLAGNNEQFF. The CDR3, as DNA: TGTGCCAGCAGTACGAGACTAGCGGGGAACAATGAGCAGTTCTTC.

This chain uses TRBV28 with TRBJ2-7; D is perhaps TRBD2 (6 bases). The CDR3 loop spans 13 amino acids. The germline V gene has CDR1 MDHEN and CDR2 SYDVKM. Trimming shortened V by 11 bases and J by 2 bases, and 16 bases separated the two germline ends. CDR3 DNA: TGTGCCTCCCAAGGGACTCCAACCTACGAGCAGTACTTC. Translated, it gives CASQGTPTYEQYF.

V and J are TRBV5-6 and TRBJ1-5, with D hard to call. Germline V gives CDR1 SGHDT, CDR2 YYEEEE. CDR3 size: 15 residues. V lost 2 bases and J 5 bases, leaving 14 bases between the germline ends. The CDR3 nucleotides are TGTGCCAGCAGCTTATTTTCTACGGGGTATCAGCCCCAGCATTTT. Protein: CASSLFSTGYQPQHF.

The rearrangement links TRBV2 to TRBJ2-2; no reliable D call. In germline, CDR1 is SNHLY, CDR2 FYNNEI. V gave up 11 bases and J gave up 2 bases, with 15 bases separating them. The CDR3 is 14 residues long. The CDR3 bases are TGTGCCGCTAGAGGAGCAGTAAACACCGGGGAGCTGTTTTTT. Translation: CAARGAVNTGELFF.

The gene calls are TRBV15 and TRBJ2-5; D may be TRBD1 (5 bases). The V and J ends lost 0 bases and 3 bases respectively, with 14 bases between them. Germline assignment: CDR1 LNHNV and CDR2 YYDKDF (reference sequence). The CDR3 contains 16 residues. CDR3 loop: CATSRDRRGSEETQYF. Written as DNA, the CDR3 is TGTGCCACCAGCAGAGACCGAAGGGGTTCCGAAGAGACCCAGTACTTC.

The chain has TRBV5-6 and TRBJ2-6; 8 positions agree with TRBD1. J was trimmed by 5 bases and V by 0 bases; bases with no gene match: 7. The germline gives CDR1 SGHDT, CDR2 YYEEEE. The CDR3 length is 17 residues. CDR3 nucleotide sequence: TGTGCCAGCAGCTTGGGGACAGGGCCGTACAGGGCCAACGTCCTGACTTTC. It yields the protein CASSLGTGPYRANVLTF.

V usage is TRBV18 and J usage is TRBJ1-1; D may be TRBD1 (5 bases). This CDR3 comprises 13 residues. Germline CDR1 reads KGHSH; CDR2 reads LQKENI. V lost 4 bases and J 0 bases, leaving 6 bases between the germline ends. The CDR3 loop is CASSRQMNTEAFF. The CDR3 DNA reads TGTGCCAGCTCACGACAGATGAACACTGAAGCTTTCTTT.

The V and J genes are TRBV6-5 and TRBJ2-7; D is undetermined. The CDR3 totals 12 residues. In germline, CDR1 is MNHEY, CDR2 SVGAGI. With 5 bases removed from V and 5 bases from J, the gap between germline ends came to 10 bases. CDR3 bases: TGTGCCAGCAGTCCAGGTTTTCACGAGCAGTACTTC. This codes for CASSPGFHEQYF.

This clone was counted between two and nine times. The V gene is TRBV5-8, the J gene TRBJ2-7; 9 bases are a match to TRBD1. The CDR3 totals 15 residues. Germline trimming cut 3 bases from V and 7 bases from J; bases unmatched to any gene: 11. Germline CDR1 reads SGHTS; CDR2 reads YDEGEE. CDR3 region: CASSYAGTGSSEQYF. The CDR3 DNA reads as TGTGCCAGCAGCTACGCCGGGACAGGGAGTTCAGAGCAGTACTTC. Drawing the rest from reference TRBV5-8 and TRBJ2-7, the complete variable domain is EAGVTQSPTHLIKTRGQQATLRCSPISGHTSVYWYQQALGLGLQFLLWYDEGEERNRGNFPPRFSGRQFPNYSSELNVNALELEDSALYLCASSYAGTGSSEQYFGPGTRLTVT.

This clone has just one count. V is TRBV28 and J is TRBJ1-4; D might be TRBD1 (5 bases). In germline, CDR1 is MDHEN, CDR2 SYDVKM. V gave up 6 bases and J gave up 4 bases, with 9 bases separating them. There are 13 residues in the CDR3. The chain's CDR3 is CASRRGINEKLFF. The CDR3 coding sequence is TGTGCCAGCAGGCGGGGCATTAATGAAAAACTGTTTTTT. The variable domain in full, completed from reference TRBV28 and TRBJ1-4, reads DVKVTQSSRYLVKRTGEKVFLECVQDMDHENMFWYRQDPGLGLRLIYFSYDVKMKEKGDIPEGYSVSREKKERFSLILESASTNQTSMYLCASRRGINEKLFFGSGTQLSVL.

The gene calls are TRBV28 and TRBJ1-5; the D gene is possibly TRBD1 (5 bases). Trimming removed 7 bases at V and 0 bases at J, with 16 bases between. The CDR3 is 16 residues long. In germline, CDR1 is MDHEN, CDR2 SYDVKM. The CDR3 sequence is CASTTIRQNSNQPQHF. Here the CDR3 DNA reads TGTGCCAGCACCACTATACGACAGAATAGCAATCAGCCCCAGCATTTT. Based on the CDR3 plus reference TRBV28 and TRBJ1-5, the full variable domain is DVKVTQSSRYLVKRTGEKVFLECVQDMDHENMFWYRQDPGLGLRLIYFSYDVKMKEKGDIPEGYSVSREKKERFSLILESASTNQTSMYLCASTTIRQNSNQPQHFGDGTRLSIL.

The gene calls are TRBV7-2 and TRBJ2-3, with TRBD2 matching over 11 bases. CDR3 length: 16 amino acids. Germline CDR1 reads SGHTA; CDR2 reads FQGNSA. The junction had 5 bases not matched to a gene; V was cut back by 4 bases and J by 2 bases. CDR3 region: CASSSGTSGITDTQYF. Written as DNA, the CDR3 is TGTGCCAGCAGCTCCGGGACTAGCGGTATCACAGATACGCAGTATTTT. Variable domain in full (rest from reference TRBV7-2 and TRBJ2-3): GAGVSQSPSNKVTEKGKDVELRCDPISGHTALYWYRQSLGQGLEFLIYFQGNSAPDKSGLPSDRFSAERTGGSVSTLTIQRTQQEDSAVYLCASSSGTSGITDTQYFGPGTRLTVL.

This clone has a single count. The chain uses TRBV9 and TRBJ2-5, with 13 bases aligning to TRBD2. With V trimmed by 4 bases and J by 5 bases, 8 bases remained unmatched. Germline V gene data show CDR1 as SGDLS and CDR2 as YYNGEE. The CDR3 is 16 amino acids. The CDR3 coding sequence is TGTGCCAGCAGCAACTCCCGGACTAGCGGGAGCGAGACCCAGTACTTC. It yields the protein CASSNSRTSGSETQYF.

This chain uses TRBV7-2 with TRBJ1-2; D unresolved. This CDR3 contains 13 residues. The germline V gene has CDR1 SGHTA and CDR2 FQGNSA. V was shortened by 0 bases and J by 3 bases, with 5 bases between the two germline ends. The CDR3 reads CASSLASYYGYTF. The CDR3 DNA follows: TGTGCCAGCAGCTTAGCCTCGTACTATGGCTACACCTTC.

This clone was seen once. The chain recombines TRBV19 with TRBJ1-6, with a tentative D call TRBD1 (5 bases). The V end was cut by 8 bases, the J end by 3 bases, with 14 bases between. CDR1 and CDR2 (germline): LNHDA, SQIVND (reference sequence). The CDR3 spans 15 residues. The CDR3 reads CASGSRVNYNSPLHF. The CDR3 DNA reads TGTGCCAGTGGGTCCAGGGTCAACTATAATTCACCCCTCCACTTT.

This chain links TRBV14 with TRBJ1-2; D not certain. V was trimmed by 2 bases and J by 2 bases, leaving 15 bases between them. In germline, CDR1 is SGHDN, CDR2 FVKESK. The CDR3 sequence is 16 residues long. CDR3 DNA sequence: TGTGCCAGCAGCCAAACGGGAGGGCTGGGGAACTATGGCTACACCTTC. This codes for CASSQTGGLGNYGYTF.

The V call is TRBV7-6, the J call TRBJ2-2, with D possibly TRBD2 on 6 matching bases. Germline CDR1 and CDR2: SGHVS and FNYEAQ. V shed 3 bases and J shed 2 bases, with 16 bases lying between them. The CDR3 sequence is 17 residues long. The CDR3 here is CASSFILGLRNTGELFF. The CDR3 coding sequence is TGTGCCAGCAGCTTTATTTTGGGACTCAGAAACACCGGGGAGCTGTTTTTT.

The chain combines TRBV7-9 with TRBJ1-2; D is possibly TRBD1 (5 bases). The germline V and J ends were trimmed by 4 bases and 3 bases, with 18 bases remaining between them. CDR3 length: 16 amino acids. CDR1 and CDR2 (germline): SEHNR, FQNEAQ (reference sequence). The chain's CDR3 is CASSSWGGEGDYGYTF. The CDR3, as DNA: TGTGCCAGCAGCTCCTGGGGGGGGGAGGGCGACTATGGCTACACCTTC.

The chain joins TRBV6-6 to TRBJ2-5; a weak D match, TRBD1 (6 bases). The germline gives CDR1 MNHNY, CDR2 SVGAGI (reference sequence). Trimming removed 1 base at V and 4 bases at J, with 13 bases between. The CDR3 spans 15 residues. In DNA form, the CDR3 reads TGTGCCAGCAGTTACTACACAGGGATGGGAGAGACCCAGTACTTC. It yields the protein CASSYYTGMGETQYF.

This clone has a single count. The chain joins TRBV7-9 to TRBJ2-5; 7 bases are shared with TRBD2. Germline V gives CDR1 SEHNR, CDR2 FQNEAQ (reference sequence). This CDR3 region has 14 residues. V was pared by 4 bases and J by 0 bases, with 2 bases of the junction left unmatched. The CDR3 DNA reads as TGTGCCAGCAGCTACGGGGGGAACCAAGAGACCCAGTACTTC. It specifies CASSYGGNQETQYF.

The chain carries TRBV7-2 and TRBJ1-3; 8 bases fit TRBD1. The junction had 4 bases not matched to a gene; V was cut back by 1 base and J by 2 bases. This CDR3 is 16 amino acids long. Germline V gene sequence: CDR1 SGHTA, CDR2 FQGNSA. CDR3 in amino acids: CASSLVTGVTGNTIYF. CDR3 sequence (DNA): TGTGCCAGCAGCTTAGTGACAGGGGTAACTGGAAACACCATATATTTT.

This chain connects TRBV4-3 to TRBJ2-2; D not resolved. The germline V and J ends were trimmed by 0 bases and 5 bases, with 10 bases remaining between them. The CDR3 totals 15 residues. Germline assignment: CDR1 LGHNA and CDR2 YSLEER. The CDR3 spells CASSQESASTGELFF. The CDR3 coding sequence is TGCGCCAGCAGCCAAGAAAGCGCTAGTACCGGGGAGCTGTTTTTT.

J is TRBJ2-3 and V is TRBV5-1; weak D call: TRBD2 (6 bases). The CDR3 consists of 14 residues. Germline CDR1 and CDR2: SGHRS and YFSETQ. Deletions cut 6 bases from V and 4 bases from J, with 15 bases between. CDR3 in DNA: TGCGCCAGCATGAGGGGAGGATTGGCAGATACGCAGTATTTT. Protein sequence: CASMRGGLADTQYF.

The chain employs TRBV14 and TRBJ2-7; 11 bases align to TRBD1. V lost 2 bases and J lost 3; bases outside the gene matches: 3. The germline V gene encodes CDR1 SGHDN and CDR2 FVKESK. The CDR3 totals 15 residues. CDR3 amino acids: CASSQRGQGGYEQYF. In nucleotides, the CDR3 is TGTGCCAGCAGCCAACGGGGACAGGGGGGCTACGAGCAGTACTTC.

The chain is built from TRBV28 and TRBJ1-3; weak D call: TRBD1 (5 bases). Germline values: CDR1 MDHEN, CDR2 SYDVKM. V lost 5 bases and J 2 bases, leaving 13 bases between the germline ends. The CDR3 runs 15 residues. CDR3 DNA sequence: TGTGCCAGCAGTCGAACAGGTTTACCTGGAAACACCATATATTTT. Protein: CASSRTGLPGNTIYF.